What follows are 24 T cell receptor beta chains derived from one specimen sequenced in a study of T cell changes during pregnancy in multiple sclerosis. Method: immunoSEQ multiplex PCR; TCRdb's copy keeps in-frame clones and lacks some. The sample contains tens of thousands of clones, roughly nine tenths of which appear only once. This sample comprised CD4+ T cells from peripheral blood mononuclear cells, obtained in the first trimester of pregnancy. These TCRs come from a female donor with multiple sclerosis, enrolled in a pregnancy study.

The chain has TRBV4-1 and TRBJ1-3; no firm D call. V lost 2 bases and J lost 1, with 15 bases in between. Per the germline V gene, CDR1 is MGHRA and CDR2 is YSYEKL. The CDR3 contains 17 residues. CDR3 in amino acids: CASSQLVSAGSGNTIYF. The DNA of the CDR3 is TGCGCCAGCAGCCAATTGGTCAGCGCGGGGTCTGGAAACACCATATATTTT.

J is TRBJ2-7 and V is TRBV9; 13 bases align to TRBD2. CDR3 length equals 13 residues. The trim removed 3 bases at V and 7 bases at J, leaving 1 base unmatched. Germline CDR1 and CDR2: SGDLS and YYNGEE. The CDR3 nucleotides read TGTGCCAGCAGCGGGGGACTAGCGGGGGAGCAGTACTTC. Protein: CASSGGLAGEQYF.

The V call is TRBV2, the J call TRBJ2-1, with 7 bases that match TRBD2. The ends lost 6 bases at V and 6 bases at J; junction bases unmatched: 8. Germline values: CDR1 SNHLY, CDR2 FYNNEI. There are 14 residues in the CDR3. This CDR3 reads CASSPGLESNEQFF. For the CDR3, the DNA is TGTGCCAGCAGCCCAGGACTAGAAAGCAATGAGCAGTTCTTC.

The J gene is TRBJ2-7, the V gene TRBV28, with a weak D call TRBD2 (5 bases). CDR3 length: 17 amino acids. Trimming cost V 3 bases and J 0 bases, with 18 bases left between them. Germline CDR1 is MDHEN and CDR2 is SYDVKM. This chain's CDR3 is CASSFLGRVGSSYEQYF. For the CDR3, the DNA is TGTGCCAGCAGTTTTCTTGGGCGGGTTGGGAGCTCCTACGAGCAGTACTTC.

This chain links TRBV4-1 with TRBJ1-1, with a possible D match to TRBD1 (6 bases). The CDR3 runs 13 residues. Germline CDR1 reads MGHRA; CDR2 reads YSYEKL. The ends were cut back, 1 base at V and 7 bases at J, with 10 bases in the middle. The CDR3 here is CASSQGRGGEAFF. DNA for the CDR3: TGCGCCAGCAGCCAAGGCCGAGGGGGTGAAGCTTTCTTT.

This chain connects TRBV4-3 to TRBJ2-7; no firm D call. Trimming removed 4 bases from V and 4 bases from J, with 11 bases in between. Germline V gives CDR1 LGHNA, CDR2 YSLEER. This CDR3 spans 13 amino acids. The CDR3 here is CASSLRLQYEQYF. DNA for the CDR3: TGCGCCAGCAGCCTAAGACTGCAATACGAGCAGTACTTC.

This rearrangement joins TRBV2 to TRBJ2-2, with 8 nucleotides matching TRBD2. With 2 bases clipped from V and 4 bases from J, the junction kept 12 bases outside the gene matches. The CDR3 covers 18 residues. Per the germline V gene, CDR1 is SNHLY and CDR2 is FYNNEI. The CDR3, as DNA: TGTGCCAGCAGTGAAAGAGTCGGGAGGGCCGGATCCACCGGGGAGCTGTTTTTT. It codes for CASSERVGRAGSTGELFF.

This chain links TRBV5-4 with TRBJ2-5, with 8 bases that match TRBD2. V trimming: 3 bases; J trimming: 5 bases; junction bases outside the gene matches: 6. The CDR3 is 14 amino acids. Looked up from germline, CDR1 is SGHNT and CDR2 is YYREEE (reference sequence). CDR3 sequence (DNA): TGTGCCAGCAGCTGGGGACTAGGATGGGAGACCCAGTACTTC. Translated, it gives CASSWGLGWETQYF.

The CDR3 loop is CASSPGLNNEQFF. The CDR3 DNA sequence: TGCGCCAGCAGCCCCGGACTGAACAATGAGCAGTTCTTC. The V call is TRBV5-1, the J call TRBJ2-1; D might be TRBD2 (5 bases). Between the trimmed V and J ends, which lost 4 bases and 5 bases, there was a span of 10 bases. The length of the CDR3 is 13 residues. The germline V gene encodes CDR1 SGHRS and CDR2 YFSETQ.

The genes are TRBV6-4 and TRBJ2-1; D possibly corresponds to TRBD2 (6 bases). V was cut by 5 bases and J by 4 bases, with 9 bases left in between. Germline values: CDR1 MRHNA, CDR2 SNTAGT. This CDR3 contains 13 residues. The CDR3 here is CASSREPYNEQFF. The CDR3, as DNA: TGTGCCAGCAGTCGGGAGCCGTACAATGAGCAGTTCTTC.

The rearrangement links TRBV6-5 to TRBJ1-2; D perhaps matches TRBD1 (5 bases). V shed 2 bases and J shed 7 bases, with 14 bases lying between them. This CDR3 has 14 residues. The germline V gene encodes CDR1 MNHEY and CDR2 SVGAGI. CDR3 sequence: CASSYRQGIGGYTF. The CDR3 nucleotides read TGTGCCAGCAGTTACAGGCAGGGCATCGGTGGCTACACCTTC.

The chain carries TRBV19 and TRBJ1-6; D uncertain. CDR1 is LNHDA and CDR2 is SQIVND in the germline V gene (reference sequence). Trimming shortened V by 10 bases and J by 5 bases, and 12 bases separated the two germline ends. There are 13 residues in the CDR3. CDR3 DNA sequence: TGTGCCACTTCGGGGATCGATAATTCACCCCTCCACTTT. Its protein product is CATSGIDNSPLHF.

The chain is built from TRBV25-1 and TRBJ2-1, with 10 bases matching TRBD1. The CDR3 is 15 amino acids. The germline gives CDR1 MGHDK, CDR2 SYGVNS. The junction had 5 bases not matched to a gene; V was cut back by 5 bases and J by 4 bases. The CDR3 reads CASSPQGQGYNEQFF. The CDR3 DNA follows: TGTGCCAGCAGTCCCCAGGGACAGGGGTACAATGAGCAGTTCTTC.

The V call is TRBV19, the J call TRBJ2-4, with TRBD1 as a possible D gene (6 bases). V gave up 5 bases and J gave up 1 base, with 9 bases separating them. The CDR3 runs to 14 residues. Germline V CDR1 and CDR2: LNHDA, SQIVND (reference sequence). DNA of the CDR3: TGTGCCAGTAGTGTCCAGGGGGCCAAAAACATTCAGTACTTC. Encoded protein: CASSVQGAKNIQYF.

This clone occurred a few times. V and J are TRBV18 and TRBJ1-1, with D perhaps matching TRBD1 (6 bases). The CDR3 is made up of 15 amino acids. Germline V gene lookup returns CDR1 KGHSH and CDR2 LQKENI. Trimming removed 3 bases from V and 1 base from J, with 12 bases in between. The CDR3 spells CASSPAGARNTEAFF. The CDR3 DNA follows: TGTGCCAGCTCACCGGCGGGGGCAAGGAACACTGAAGCTTTCTTT. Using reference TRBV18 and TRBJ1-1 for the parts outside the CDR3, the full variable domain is NAGVMQNPRHLVRRRGQEARLRCSPMKGHSHVYWYRQLPEEGLKFMVYLQKENIIDESGMPKERFSAEFPKEGPSILRIQQVVRGDSAAYFCASSPAGARNTEAFFGQGTRLTVV.

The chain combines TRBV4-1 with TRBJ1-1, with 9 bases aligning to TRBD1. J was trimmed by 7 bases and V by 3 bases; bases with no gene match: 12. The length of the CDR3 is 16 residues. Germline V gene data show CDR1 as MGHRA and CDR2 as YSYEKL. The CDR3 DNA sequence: TGCGCCAGCAGCCACCCCGTCCGGGGACAGGGTGATGAAGCTTTCTTT. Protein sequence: CASSHPVRGQGDEAFF.

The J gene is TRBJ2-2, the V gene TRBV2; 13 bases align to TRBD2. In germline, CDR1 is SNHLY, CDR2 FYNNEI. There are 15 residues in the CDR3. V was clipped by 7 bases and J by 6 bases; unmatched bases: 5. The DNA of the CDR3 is TGTGCCAGCAAGCCGGGACTAGCGGGATCCGGGGAGCTGTTTTTT. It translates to CASKPGLAGSGELFF.

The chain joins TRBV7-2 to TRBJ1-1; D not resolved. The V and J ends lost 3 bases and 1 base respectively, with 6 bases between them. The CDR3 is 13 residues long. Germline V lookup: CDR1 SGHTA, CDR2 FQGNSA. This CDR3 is CASSFSENTEAFF. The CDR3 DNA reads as TGTGCCAGCAGCTTTTCAGAGAACACTGAAGCTTTCTTT.

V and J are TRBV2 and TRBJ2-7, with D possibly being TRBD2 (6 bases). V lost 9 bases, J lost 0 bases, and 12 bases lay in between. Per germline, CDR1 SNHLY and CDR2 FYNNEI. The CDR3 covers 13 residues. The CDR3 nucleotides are TGTGCCAGTCGGGGGAGGAGCTCCTACGAGCAGTACTTC. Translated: CASRGRSSYEQYF.

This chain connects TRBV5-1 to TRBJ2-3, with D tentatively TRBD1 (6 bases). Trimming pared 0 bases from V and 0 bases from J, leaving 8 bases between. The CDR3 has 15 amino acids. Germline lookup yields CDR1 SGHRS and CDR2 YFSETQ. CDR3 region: CASSLAGHSTDTQYF. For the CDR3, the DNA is TGCGCCAGCAGCTTGGCGGGACATAGCACAGATACGCAGTATTTT.

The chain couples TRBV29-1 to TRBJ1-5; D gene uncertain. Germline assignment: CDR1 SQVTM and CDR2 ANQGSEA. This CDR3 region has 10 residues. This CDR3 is CTDGFLAQHF. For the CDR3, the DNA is TGCACCGACGGGTTTTTAGCCCAGCATTTT.

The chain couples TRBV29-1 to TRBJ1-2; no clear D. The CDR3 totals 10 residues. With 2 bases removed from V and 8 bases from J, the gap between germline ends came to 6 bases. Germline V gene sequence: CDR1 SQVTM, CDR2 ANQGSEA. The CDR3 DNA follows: TGCAGCGTTGAACGGGGAGGCTACACCTTC. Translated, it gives CSVERGGYTF.

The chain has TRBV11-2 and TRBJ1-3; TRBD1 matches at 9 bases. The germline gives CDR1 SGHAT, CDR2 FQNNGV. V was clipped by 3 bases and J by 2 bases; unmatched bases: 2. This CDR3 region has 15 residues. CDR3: CASSFRQGAGNTIYF. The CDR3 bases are TGTGCCAGCAGCTTTAGACAGGGGGCTGGAAACACCATATATTTT.

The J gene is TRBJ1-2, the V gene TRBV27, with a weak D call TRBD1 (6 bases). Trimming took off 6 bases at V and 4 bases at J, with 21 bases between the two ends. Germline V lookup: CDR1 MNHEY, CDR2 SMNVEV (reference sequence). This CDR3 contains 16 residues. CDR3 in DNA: TGTGCCAGCAGATATTTGGGGGGGCAGCGGAGCTATGGCTACACCTTC. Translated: CASRYLGGQRSYGYTF.